A single sample gave rise to the 9 T cell receptor beta chains below, sequenced in a study of a mutant IDH1 vaccine in newly diagnosed glioma. The table came from immunoSEQ multiplex PCR; TCRdb's copy has only in-frame clones and leaves some out. The top ten hold roughly 12% of the sample, which has about 32,000 clones, approximately 78% seen once. Antigens for these TCRs are unknown. Time point described: week 35, safety follow-up. In every dose of vaccine, 300 ug of mutant IDH1 20-mer peptide was given alongside topical imiquimod. The sequences come from PBMCs, collected from a glioma patient whose treatment included an IDH1 peptide vaccine. These receptors were obtained from a woman aged 40 to 49 with glioma.

The rearrangement links TRBV7-9 to TRBJ2-7; 9 bases align to TRBD1. Germline CDR1 and CDR2: SEHNR and FQNEAQ (reference sequence). V shed 4 bases and J 7 bases; nucleotides not matched to a gene: 11. The CDR3 loop spans 15 amino acids. The CDR3 sequence: CASSSPDRGRGEQYF. The CDR3 region has the DNA TGTGCCAGCAGCTCCCCGGACAGGGGACGGGGAGAGCAGTACTTC.

V usage is TRBV5-1 and J usage is TRBJ2-7, with D maybe TRBD1 (6 bases). V was pared by 0 bases and J by 6 bases, with 10 bases between. The CDR3 extends over 13 amino acids. Germline assignment: CDR1 SGHRS and CDR2 YFSETQ. CDR3 in DNA: TGCGCCAGCAGCTTGGACAGGGTGAGCGAGCAGTACTTC. This codes for CASSLDRVSEQYF.

The V gene is TRBV5-1, the J gene TRBJ1-2, with 9 positions matching TRBD1. The CDR3 is 15 amino acids. CDR1 is SGHRS, CDR2 YFSETQ, per germline. V was clipped by 6 bases and J by 2 bases; unmatched bases: 8. For the CDR3, the DNA is TGCGCCAGCACTCTGGGGGGGACAGGGAACTATGGCTACACCTTC. This translates into CASTLGGTGNYGYTF. The variable domain in full, completed from reference TRBV5-1 and TRBJ1-2, reads KAGVTQTPRYLIKTRGQQVTLSCSPISGHRSVSWYQQTPGQGLQFLFEYFSETQRNKGNFPGRFSGRQFSNSRSEMNVSTLELGDSALYLCASTLGGTGNYGYTFGSGTRLTVV.

The chain combines TRBV30 with TRBJ2-7, with D maybe TRBD1 (7 bases). CDR3 length: 14 residues. Germline V gene lookup returns CDR1 GTSNPN and CDR2 SVGIG (reference sequence). The V end was cut by 0 bases, the J end by 7 bases, with 16 bases between. The CDR3 DNA follows: TGTGCCTGGAGTGTACTAGGGGCAGGGGGGGAGCAGTACTTC. Translating gives CAWSVLGAGGEQYF.

V gene TRBV10-3 combines with J gene TRBJ1-2; tentative D call: TRBD1 (6 bases). Germline loops: CDR1 ENHRY, CDR2 SYGVKD. The V end lost 2 bases, the J end lost 8 bases, and 12 bases lay between the germline ends. The CDR3 extends over 13 amino acids. CDR3 nucleotide sequence: TGTGCCATCAGTGAGAGTGGGGGCTCGGGCTACACCTTC. Translation: CAISESGGSGYTF.

This clone was observed a single time. This chain connects TRBV16 to TRBJ1-3; D uncertain. CDR3 size: 14 residues. Looked up from germline, CDR1 is KGHSY and CDR2 is FQNENV. V dropped 2 bases and J dropped 2 bases, with 7 bases sitting between them. The CDR3 region has the DNA TGTGCCAGCAGCCAAACTCATGCTGGAAACACCATATATTTT. Residues: CASSQTHAGNTIYF.

This clone was recorded once. V and J are TRBV18 and TRBJ2-2; TRBD1 matches 8 bases. The ends lost 2 bases at V and 1 base at J; junction bases unmatched: 3. The V gene's germline CDR1 is KGHSH and CDR2 LQKENI. The CDR3 sequence is 16 residues long. The CDR3 is CASSPSGTGNTGELFF. The CDR3 bases are TGTGCCAGCTCACCATCCGGGACAGGGAACACCGGGGAGCTGTTTTTT.

The CDR3 loop is CAIKSGGSSYEQYF. The CDR3, as DNA: TGTGCCATCAAGAGTGGCGGGAGCTCCTACGAGCAGTACTTC. This chain uses TRBV10-3 with TRBJ2-7; 7 bases map to TRBD2. Germline CDR1 reads ENHRY; CDR2 reads SYGVKD. Germline trimming cut 7 bases from V and 0 bases from J; bases unmatched to any gene: 6. This CDR3 contains 14 residues.

The chain combines TRBV5-1 with TRBJ2-7, with D unclear. Germline V gene data show CDR1 as SGHRS and CDR2 as YFSETQ. Trimming took off 0 bases at V and 1 base at J, with 5 bases between the two ends. The CDR3 is 13 amino acids. The CDR3 DNA reads TGCGCCAGCAGCTTGGACGGATCCTACGAGCAGTACTTC. Translated: CASSLDGSYEQYF. Drawing the rest from reference TRBV5-1 and TRBJ2-7, the complete variable domain is KAGVTQTPRYLIKTRGQQVTLSCSPISGHRSVSWYQQTPGQGLQFLFEYFSETQRNKGNFPGRFSGRQFSNSRSEMNVSTLELGDSALYLCASSLDGSYEQYFGPGTRLTVT.